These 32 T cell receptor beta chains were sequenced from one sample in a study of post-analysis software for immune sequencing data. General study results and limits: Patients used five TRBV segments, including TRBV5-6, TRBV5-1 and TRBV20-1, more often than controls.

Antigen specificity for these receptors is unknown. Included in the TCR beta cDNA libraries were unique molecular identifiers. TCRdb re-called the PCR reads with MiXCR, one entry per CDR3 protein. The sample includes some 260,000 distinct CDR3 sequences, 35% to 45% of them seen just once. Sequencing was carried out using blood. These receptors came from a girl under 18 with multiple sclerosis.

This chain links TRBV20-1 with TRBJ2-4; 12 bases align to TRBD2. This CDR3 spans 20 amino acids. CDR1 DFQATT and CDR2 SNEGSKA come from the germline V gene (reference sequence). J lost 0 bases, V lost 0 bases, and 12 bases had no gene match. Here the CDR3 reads CSARDYTSGGTPIAKNIQYF. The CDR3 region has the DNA TGCAGTGCTAGAGATTATACTAGCGGGGGGACACCAATAGCCAAAAACATTCAGTACTTC.

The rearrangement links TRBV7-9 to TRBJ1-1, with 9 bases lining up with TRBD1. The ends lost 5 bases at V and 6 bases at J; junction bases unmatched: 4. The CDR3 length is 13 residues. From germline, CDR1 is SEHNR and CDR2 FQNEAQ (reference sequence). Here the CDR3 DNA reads TGTGCCAGCAGCCACAGGGGGCGCGCTGAAGCTTTCTTT. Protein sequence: CASSHRGRAEAFF.

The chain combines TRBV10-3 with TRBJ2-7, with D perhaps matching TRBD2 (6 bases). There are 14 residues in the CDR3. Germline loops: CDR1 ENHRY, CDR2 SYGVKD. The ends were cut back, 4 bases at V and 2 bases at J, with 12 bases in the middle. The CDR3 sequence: CAISATGDTYEQYF. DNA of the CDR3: TGTGCCATCAGTGCAACGGGAGATACCTACGAGCAGTACTTC.

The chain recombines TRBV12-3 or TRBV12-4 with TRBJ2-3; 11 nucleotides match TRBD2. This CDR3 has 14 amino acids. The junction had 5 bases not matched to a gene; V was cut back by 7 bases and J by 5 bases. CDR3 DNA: TGTGCCAGCAATCTAGCGGGGGGACTAGATACGCAGTATTTT. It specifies CASNLAGGLDTQYF.

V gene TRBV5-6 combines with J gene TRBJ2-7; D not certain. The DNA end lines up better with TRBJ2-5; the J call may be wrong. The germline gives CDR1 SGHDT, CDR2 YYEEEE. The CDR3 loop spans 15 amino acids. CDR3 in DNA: TGTGCCAGCAGCTCCCGGGCCGCCGACGGAGAGACCCAGTACTTC. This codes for CASSSRAADGETQYF.

The CDR3 DNA reads TGCAGTGCTAGACCGGGACGGGGTGTCACTGAAGCTTTCTTT. As protein: CSARPGRGVTEAFF. V usage is TRBV20-1 and J usage is TRBJ1-1, with D maybe TRBD1 (5 bases). The germline V gene encodes CDR1 DFQATT and CDR2 SNEGSKA (reference sequence). The V and J ends lost 2 bases and 4 bases respectively, with 14 bases between them. This CDR3 is 14 amino acids long.

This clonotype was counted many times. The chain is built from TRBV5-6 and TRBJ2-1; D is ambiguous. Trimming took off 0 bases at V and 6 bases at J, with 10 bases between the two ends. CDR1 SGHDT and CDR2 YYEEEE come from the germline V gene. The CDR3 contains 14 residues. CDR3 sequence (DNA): TGTGCCAGCAGCTTGGCGTCTAGGGTCAATGAGCAGTTCTTC. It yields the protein CASSLASRVNEQFF.

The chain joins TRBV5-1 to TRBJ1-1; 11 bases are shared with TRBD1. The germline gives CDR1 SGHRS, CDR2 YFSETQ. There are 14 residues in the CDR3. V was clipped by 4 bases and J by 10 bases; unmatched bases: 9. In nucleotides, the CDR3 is TGCGCCAGCAGCCTTGGACAGGGGGCGGTTGTAGCTTTCTTT. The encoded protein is CASSLGQGAVVAFF.

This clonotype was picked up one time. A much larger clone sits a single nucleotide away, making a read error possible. The CDR3, as DNA: TGCAGTGCTAGACCCAGCGGGCTCTCCTGCAATGAGCAGTTCTTC. It specifies CSARPSGLSCNEQFF. The chain couples TRBV20-1 to TRBJ2-1; D might be TRBD2 (6 bases). Germline V lookup: CDR1 DFQATT, CDR2 SNEGSKA (reference sequence). The CDR3 runs 15 residues.

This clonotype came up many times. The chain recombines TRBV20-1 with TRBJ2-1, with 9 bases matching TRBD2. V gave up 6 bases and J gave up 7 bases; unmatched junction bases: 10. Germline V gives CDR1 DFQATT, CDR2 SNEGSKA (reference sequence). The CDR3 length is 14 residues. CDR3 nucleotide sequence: TGCAGTGCCGTAGCGACTAGCGGTAGGAATGAGCAGTTCTTC. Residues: CSAVATSGRNEQFF.

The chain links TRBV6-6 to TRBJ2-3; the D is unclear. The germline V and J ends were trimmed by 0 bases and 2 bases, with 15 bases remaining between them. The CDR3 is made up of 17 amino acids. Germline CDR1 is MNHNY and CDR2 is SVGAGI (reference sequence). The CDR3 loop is CASSYSGIPTYTDTQYF. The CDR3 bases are TGTGCCAGCAGTTACTCGGGCATCCCCACTTACACAGATACGCAGTATTTT.

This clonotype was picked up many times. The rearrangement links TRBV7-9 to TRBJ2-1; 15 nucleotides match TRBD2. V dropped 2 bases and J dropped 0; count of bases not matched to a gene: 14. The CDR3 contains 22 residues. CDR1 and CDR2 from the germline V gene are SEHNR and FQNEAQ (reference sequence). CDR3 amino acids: CASSLLLGLAGGSPGSYNEQFF. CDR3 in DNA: TGTGCCAGCAGCTTATTATTAGGACTAGCGGGAGGGTCCCCCGGCTCCTACAATGAGCAGTTCTTC.

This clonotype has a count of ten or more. The CDR3 loop is CASSPPPSGINEQFF. In DNA form, the CDR3 reads TGTGCCAGCAGCCCGCCACCTAGCGGGATCAATGAGCAGTTCTTC. This rearrangement joins TRBV7-2 to TRBJ2-1, with 9 bases fitting TRBD2. V lost 5 bases, J lost 6 bases, and 8 bases stayed unmatched. The CDR3 consists of 15 residues. Germline V lookup: CDR1 SGHTA, CDR2 FQGNSA.

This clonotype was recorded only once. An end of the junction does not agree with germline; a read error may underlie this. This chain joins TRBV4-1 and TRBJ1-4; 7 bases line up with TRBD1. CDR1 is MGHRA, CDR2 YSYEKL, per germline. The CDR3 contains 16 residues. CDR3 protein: CASSPPGDRDNKKLFF. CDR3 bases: TGCGCCAGCAGCCCCCCAGGAGACAGGGATAATAAAAAACTGTTTTTT.

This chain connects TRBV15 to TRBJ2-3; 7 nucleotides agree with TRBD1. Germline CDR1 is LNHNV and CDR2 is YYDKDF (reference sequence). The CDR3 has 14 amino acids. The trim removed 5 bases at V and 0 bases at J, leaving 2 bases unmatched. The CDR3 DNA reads TGTGCCACCAGCCTGGGACAGAGCACAGATACGCAGTATTTT. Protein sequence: CATSLGQSTDTQYF.

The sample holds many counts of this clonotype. As DNA, the CDR3 is TGCAGTGCCACCGGACAGGGTGTTCTTTCGCAGTACTTC. It translates to CSATGQGVLSQYF. The J gene is TRBJ2-7, the V gene TRBV20-1, with 8 positions matching TRBD1. Germline CDR1 reads DFQATT; CDR2 reads SNEGSKA (reference sequence). The CDR3 sequence is 13 residues long. The junction had 13 bases not matched to a gene; V was cut back by 6 bases and J by 9 bases.

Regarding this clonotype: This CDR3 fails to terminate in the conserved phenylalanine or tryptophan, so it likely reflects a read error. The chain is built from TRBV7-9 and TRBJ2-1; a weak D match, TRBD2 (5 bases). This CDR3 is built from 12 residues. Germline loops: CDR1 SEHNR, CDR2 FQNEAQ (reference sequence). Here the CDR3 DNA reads TGCGCCAGCAGCTTTGGGAGAAATGAGCAGTTCGTC. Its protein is CASSFGRNEQFV.

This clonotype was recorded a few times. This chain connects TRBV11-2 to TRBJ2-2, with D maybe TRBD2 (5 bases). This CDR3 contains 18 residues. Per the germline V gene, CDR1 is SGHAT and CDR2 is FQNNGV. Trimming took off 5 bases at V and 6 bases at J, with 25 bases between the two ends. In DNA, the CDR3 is TGTGCCAGCAGCCGGGATCAAGGTCGGCTAGGTACCCCCGGGGAGCTGTTTTTT. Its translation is CASSRDQGRLGTPGELFF.

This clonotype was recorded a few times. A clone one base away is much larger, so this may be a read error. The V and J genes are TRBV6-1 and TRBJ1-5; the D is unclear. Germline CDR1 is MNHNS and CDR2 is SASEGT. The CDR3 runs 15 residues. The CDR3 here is CATTTEPFGNQPRHF. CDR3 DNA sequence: TGTGCCACCACAACAGAGCCCTTCGGCAATCAGCCCCGGCATTTT.

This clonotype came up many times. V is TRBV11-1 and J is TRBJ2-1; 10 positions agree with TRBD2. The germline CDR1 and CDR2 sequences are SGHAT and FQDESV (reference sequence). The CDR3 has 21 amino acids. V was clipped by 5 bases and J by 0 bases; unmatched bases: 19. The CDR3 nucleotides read TGTGCCAGCAGCCCCCACCCTGCTAGCGGGAGTTTTCCTAACTCCTACAATGAGCAGTTCTTC. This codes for CASSPHPASGSFPNSYNEQFF.

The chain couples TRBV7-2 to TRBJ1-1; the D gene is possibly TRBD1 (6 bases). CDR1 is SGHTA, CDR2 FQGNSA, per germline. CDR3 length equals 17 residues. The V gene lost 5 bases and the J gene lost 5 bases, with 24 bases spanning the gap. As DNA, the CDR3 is TGTGCCAGCAGCCGTATGGGGGCAGGGGTCGATAAGACTGAAGCTTTCTTT. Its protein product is CASSRMGAGVDKTEAFF.

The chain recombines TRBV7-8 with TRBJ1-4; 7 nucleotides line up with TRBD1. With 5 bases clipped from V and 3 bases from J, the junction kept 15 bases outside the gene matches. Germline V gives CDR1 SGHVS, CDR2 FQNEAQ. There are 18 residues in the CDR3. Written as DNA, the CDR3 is TGTGCCAGCAGCGCCTTCCGAGACAGGGCTAAAGCTAATGAAAAACTGTTTTTT. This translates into CASSAFRDRAKANEKLFF.

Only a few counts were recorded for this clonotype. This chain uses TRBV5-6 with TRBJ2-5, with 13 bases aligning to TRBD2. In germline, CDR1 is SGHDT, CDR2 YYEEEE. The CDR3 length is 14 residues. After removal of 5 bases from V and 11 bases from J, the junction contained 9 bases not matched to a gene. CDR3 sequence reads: CASRLAGGLNEQYF. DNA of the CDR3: TGTGCCAGCAGACTAGCGGGGGGGCTCAATGAGCAGTACTTC. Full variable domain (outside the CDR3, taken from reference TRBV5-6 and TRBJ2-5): DAGVTQSPTHLIKTRGQQVTLRCSPKSGHDTVSWYQQALGQGPQFIFQYYEEEERQRGNFPDRFSGHQFPNYSSELNVNALLLGDSALYLCASRLAGGLNEQYFGPGTRLLVL.

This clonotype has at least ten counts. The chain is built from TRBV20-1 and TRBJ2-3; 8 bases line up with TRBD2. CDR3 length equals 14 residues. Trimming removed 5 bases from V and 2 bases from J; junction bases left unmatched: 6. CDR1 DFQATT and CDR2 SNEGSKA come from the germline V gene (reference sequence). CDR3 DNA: TGCAGTGCTGGACTAGCCATTATCACAGATACGCAGTATTTT. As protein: CSAGLAIITDTQYF.

CDR3 sequence reads: CASKGHSYEQYF. The CDR3 DNA reads TGTGCCAGCAAGGGGCACTCCTACGAGCAGTACTTC. The chain has TRBV6-4 and TRBJ2-7; D perhaps matches TRBD1 (5 bases). CDR3 length: 12 amino acids. Trimming took 7 bases from V and 0 from J, leaving 7 bases between them. Looked up from germline, CDR1 is MRHNA and CDR2 is SNTAGT.

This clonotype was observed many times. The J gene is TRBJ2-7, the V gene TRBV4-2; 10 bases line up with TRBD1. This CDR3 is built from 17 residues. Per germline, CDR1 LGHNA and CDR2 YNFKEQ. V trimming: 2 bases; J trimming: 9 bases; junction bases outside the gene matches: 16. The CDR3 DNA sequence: TGTGCCAGCAGCCAATCCCCGACAGGGGGCATATCTAGCCGGCAGTACTTC. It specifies CASSQSPTGGISSRQYF.

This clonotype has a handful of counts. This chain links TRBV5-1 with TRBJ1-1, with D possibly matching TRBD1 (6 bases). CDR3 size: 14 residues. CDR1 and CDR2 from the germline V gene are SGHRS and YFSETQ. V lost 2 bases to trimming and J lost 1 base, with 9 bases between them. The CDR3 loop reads CASSLWGANTEAFF. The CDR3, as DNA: TGCGCCAGCAGCTTATGGGGGGCGAACACTGAAGCTTTCTTT.

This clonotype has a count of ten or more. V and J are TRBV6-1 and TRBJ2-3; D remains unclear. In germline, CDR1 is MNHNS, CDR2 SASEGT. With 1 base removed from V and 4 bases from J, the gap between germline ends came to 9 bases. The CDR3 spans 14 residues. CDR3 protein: CASSEEVVPDTQYF. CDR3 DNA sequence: TGTGCCAGCAGTGAAGAGGTAGTCCCAGATACGCAGTATTTT.

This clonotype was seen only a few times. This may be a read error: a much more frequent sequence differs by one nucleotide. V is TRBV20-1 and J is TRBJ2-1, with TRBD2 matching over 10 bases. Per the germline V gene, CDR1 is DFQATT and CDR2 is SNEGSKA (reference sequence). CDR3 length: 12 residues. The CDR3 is CRAGVAGGQQFF. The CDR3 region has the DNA TGCAGGGCTGGGGTAGCGGGGGGCCAGCAGTTCTTC.

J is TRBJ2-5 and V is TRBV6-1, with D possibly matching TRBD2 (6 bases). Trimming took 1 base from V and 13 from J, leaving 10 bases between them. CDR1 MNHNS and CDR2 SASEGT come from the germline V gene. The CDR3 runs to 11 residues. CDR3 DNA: TGTGCCAGCAGTGAAGAGGGGACTTCGTACTTC. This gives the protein CASSEEGTSYF.

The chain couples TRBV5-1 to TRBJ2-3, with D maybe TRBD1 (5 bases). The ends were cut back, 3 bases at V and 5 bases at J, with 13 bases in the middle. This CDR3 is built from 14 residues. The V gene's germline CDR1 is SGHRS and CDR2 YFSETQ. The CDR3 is CASSWAATEDTQYF. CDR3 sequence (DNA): TGCGCCAGCAGCTGGGCGGCGACAGAAGATACGCAGTATTTT.

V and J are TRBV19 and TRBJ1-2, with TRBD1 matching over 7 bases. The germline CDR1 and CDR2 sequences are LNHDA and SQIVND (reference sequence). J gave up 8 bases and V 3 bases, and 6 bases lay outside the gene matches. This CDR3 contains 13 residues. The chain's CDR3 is CASSMATGKGYTF. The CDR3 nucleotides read TGTGCCAGTAGTATGGCGACAGGGAAAGGCTACACCTTC.